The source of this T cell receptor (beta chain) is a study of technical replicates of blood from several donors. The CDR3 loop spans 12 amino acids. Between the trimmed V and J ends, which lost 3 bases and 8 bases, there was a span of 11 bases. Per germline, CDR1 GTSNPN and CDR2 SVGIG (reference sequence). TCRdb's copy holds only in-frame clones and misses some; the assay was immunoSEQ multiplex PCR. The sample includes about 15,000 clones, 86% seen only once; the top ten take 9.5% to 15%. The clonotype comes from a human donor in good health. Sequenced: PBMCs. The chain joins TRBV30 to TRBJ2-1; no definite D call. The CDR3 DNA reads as TGTGCCTGGAGCCCCGGTCCGGATGAGCAGTTCTTC. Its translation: CAWSPGPDEQFF.